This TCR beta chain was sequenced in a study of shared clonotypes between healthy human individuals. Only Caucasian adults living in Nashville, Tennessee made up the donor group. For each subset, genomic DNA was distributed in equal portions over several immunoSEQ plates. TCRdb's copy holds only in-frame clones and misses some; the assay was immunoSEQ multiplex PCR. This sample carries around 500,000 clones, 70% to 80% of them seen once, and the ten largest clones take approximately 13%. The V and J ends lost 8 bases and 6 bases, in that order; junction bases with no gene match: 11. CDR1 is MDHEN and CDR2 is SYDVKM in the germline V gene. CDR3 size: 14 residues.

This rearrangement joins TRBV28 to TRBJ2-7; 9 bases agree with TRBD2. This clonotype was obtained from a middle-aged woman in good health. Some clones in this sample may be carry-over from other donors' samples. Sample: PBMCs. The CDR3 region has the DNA TGTGCCAGCTTGGCGGGAGGGCCAAGTGTCGAGCAGTACTTC. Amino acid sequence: CASLAGGPSVEQYF.